Listed below are T cell receptor beta chains from one sample, sequenced in a study of T cells expressing NK-cell markers. TCRdb re-called the 5' RACE reads and gives one entry per CDR3 protein, without DNA. In total, the table holds 20,000 to 25,000 distinct CDR3 sequences. Sample: blood T cells: a sorted CD56 or NKG2C T cell subset, CD4+ or CD8+ T cells, or bulk PBMC T cells (not recorded which). These receptors were obtained from a man aged 18 to 69 in good health. The CDR3 runs from the conserved cysteine through the conserved F or W. Clone sizes are given selectively: once, few, many, or a class where the clone is expanded.

CDR3 protein,CDR3 length,clone size,J gene,V gene
CSALAGAGYGYTF,13,NA,TRBJ1-2,TRBV29-1
CAWSVGNRGIYEQYF,15,NA,TRBJ2-7,TRBV30
CASSVTVSEAFF,12,NA,TRBJ1-1,TRBV12-3/TRBV12-4
CASRTRGGRGELFF,14,NA,TRBJ2-2,TRBV5-1
CASSLVLAGARGRNIQYF,18,NA,TRBJ2-4,TRBV28
CASGRQGLAGETQYF,15,NA,TRBJ2-5,TRBV2
CSARVPGAGDTQYF,14,NA,TRBJ2-3,TRBV20-1
CASTAGSTDTQYF,13,NA,TRBJ2-3,TRBV28
CASSVGQGSYEQYF,14,medium-sized,TRBJ2-7,TRBV27
CASSLEGYSNQPQHF,15,NA,TRBJ1-5,TRBV7-2
CASSATGLAYGYTF,14,NA,TRBJ1-2,TRBV25-1
CASSYRTGDFVDGYTF,16,NA,TRBJ1-2,TRBV11-1
CASSSGLAGGRGNEQFF,17,NA,TRBJ2-1,TRBV3-1
CASSEWGQGPSYGYTF,16,NA,TRBJ1-2,TRBV6-1
CASSPGPWTSAYEQYF,16,NA,TRBJ2-7,TRBV28
CSGTDRSPNEQFF,13,NA,TRBJ2-1,TRBV29-1
CASSQGIAAGETQYF,15,NA,TRBJ2-5,TRBV3-1
CASSQGTGGAAEAFF,15,NA,TRBJ1-1,TRBV4-2
CASSYDVHEQYF,12,NA,TRBJ2-7,TRBV6-6
CSARGRTAQETQYF,14,NA,TRBJ2-5,TRBV20-1
CASSSREGTGELFF,14,NA,TRBJ2-2,TRBV12-3/TRBV12-4
CASSSMTGQETQYF,14,NA,TRBJ2-5,TRBV5-1
CASSPGGTLTGNEQFF,16,NA,TRBJ2-1,TRBV4-3